The clone carrying this T cell receptor beta chain was seen only a few times. Germline V gene lookup returns CDR1 LGHDT and CDR2 YNNKEL (reference sequence). Trimming cost V 0 bases and J 9 bases; bases outside gene matches: 12. The CDR3 runs to 17 residues. Patients between 18 and 65 years old had hyperthyroidism, newly diagnosed and lasting under 2 months. Not enrolled were patients with uncontrolled infection, other autoimmune disease, pregnancy or lactation. This sample stems from a study of T cells in Graves' hyperthyroidism and ophthalmopathy. The CDR3 regions of TCR beta were amplified from RNA transcripts. TCR CDR3 regions were first amplified by RT-PCR with HTBI primers. From the multiplex PCR reads, TCRdb called clonotypes with MiXCR, one entry per CDR3 protein. The repertoire holds around 690,000 distinct CDR3 sequences, with roughly 17% as singletons.

V usage is TRBV3-1 and J usage is TRBJ2-1; 9 bases line up with TRBD2. This TCR was sampled from a man aged 45-60 years with Graves' hyperthyroidism. The sequenced sample was blood. Here the CDR3 reads CASSQESAVAGAGEQFF. The CDR3 nucleotides read TGTGCCAGCAGCCAAGAAAGTGCGGTAGCGGGAGCTGGTGAGCAGTTCTTC.